These T cell receptor beta chains were read from a single sample in a study of blood T cell repertoires in COVID-19. The repertoire was sequenced with immunoSEQ multiplex PCR; TCRdb's copy has only in-frame clones and lacks some. The sample contains 300,000 to 350,000 clones, under 90% of which appear only once. Sample: peripheral blood. Receptors originate from a woman in her twenties or thirties with COVID-19, enrolled during active disease. Both conserved end residues are part of each CDR3. D genes are given only for firm matches. Size is omitted from some rows. Given values are once, few, many or a class for expanded clones.

clone size	V gene	J gene	D gene	CDR3 DNA	CDR3 protein
.	TRBV18	TRBJ2-1	TRBD1	TGTGCCAGCTCACCGTCCGGGACAGGGACCTACAATGAGCAGTTCTTC	CASSPSGTGTYNEQFF
.	TRBV30	TRBJ1-6	TRBD1	TGTGCCTGGAGCCCCAGGGGGGCACTTGGGAATTCACCCCTCCACTTT	CAWSPRGALGNSPLHF
once	TRBV12-5	TRBJ2-1	.	TGTGCTAGTGGTTTGGTACTCGATATTAACCGCGGCTCCTACAATGAGCAGTTCTTC	CASGLVLDINRGSYNEQFF
.	TRBV6-1	TRBJ2-7	TRBD2	TGTGCCAGCAGTGAAGCCGGGACTACCTACGAGCAGTACTTC	CASSEAGTTYEQYF
.	TRBV5-1	TRBJ1-1	.	TGCGCCAGCAGCGCCCTGGGGGGGCCCACTGAAGCTTTCTTT	CASSALGGPTEAFF
.	TRBV19	TRBJ2-5	.	TGTGCCAGTAGTCCTCGAGGGGGAGAGACCCAGTACTTC	CASSPRGGETQYF
.	TRBV7-9	TRBJ1-2	.	TGTGCCAGCAGCCCCCAGAGGGGAGGAAACTATGGCTACACCTTC	CASSPQRGGNYGYTF
.	TRBV7-2	TRBJ2-5	TRBD1	TGTGCCAGCAGCCGCCCCGGGACAGGGCAGGAGACCCAGTACTTC	CASSRPGTGQETQYF
.	TRBV2	TRBJ2-1	.	TGTGCCAGCGGTTACCTACGGGACAATGAGCAGTTCTTC	CASGYLRDNEQFF
.	TRBV5-1	TRBJ1-1	TRBD1	TGCGCCAGCAGCGGCCAGGGACAGGAGAACACTGAAGCTTTCTTT	CASSGQGQENTEAFF
.	TRBV20-1	TRBJ1-1	.	TGCAGTGCTAGTGTTAAGGACTGGGACACTGAAGCTTTCTTT	CSASVKDWDTEAFF
.	TRBV5-4	TRBJ1-3	.	TGTGCCAGCAGCTTGGACAGTAATTCGGGAAACACCATATATTTT	CASSLDSNSGNTIYF
once	TRBV27	TRBJ2-3	TRBD1	TGTGCCAGCAGCCAAATTACAGGGTGGGACAGCCACACAGATACGCAGTATTTT	CASSQITGWDSHTDTQYF
.	TRBV11-2	TRBJ1-6	.	TGTGCCAGCAGCTTAGGAAACAGGGATGGGTCACCCCTCCACTTT	CASSLGNRDGSPLHF
.	TRBV28	TRBJ2-7	.	TGTGCCAGCAGGGACGAGGGCCCGCGAGAGCAGTACTTC	CASRDEGPREQYF
.	TRBV27	TRBJ2-5	TRBD2	TGTGCCAGCAACCCTTTAGCTAGCGGGGTGGAGACCCAGTACTTC	CASNPLASGVETQYF
.	TRBV7-2	TRBJ2-1	TRBD2	TGTGCCAGCAGCTTAGCCCTTAGCGGGAGGGACGGTGAGCAGTTCTTC	CASSLALSGRDGEQFF
.	TRBV18	TRBJ1-3	.	TGTGCCAGCTCACCATTGGGGAGCTTGACAGGAAACACCATATATTTT	CASSPLGSLTGNTIYF
.	TRBV19	TRBJ1-1	TRBD1	TGTGCCAGTAGTTCAACCGGGACAGGGGTAAAGTATACTGAAGCTTTCTTT	CASSSTGTGVKYTEAFF
.	TRBV3-1/TRBV3-2	TRBJ2-5	.	TGTGCCAGCAGCCAACTCCAAGAGACCCAGTACTTC	CASSQLQETQYF
.	TRBV5-6	TRBJ2-2	.	TGTGCCAGCAGCTTGGAGTTCGTGCAGGGGAACACCGGGGAGCTGTTTTTT	CASSLEFVQGNTGELFF
.	TRBV7-4	TRBJ1-6	TRBD1	TGTGCCAGCAGCTCTAGCTGGGGGACAGGTGAGTTCTGGTATAATTCACCCCTCCACTTT	CASSSSWGTGEFWYNSPLHF
.	TRBV6-6	TRBJ2-2	.	TGTGCCAGCACCCAGGGGCAGGTATGGCCCGGGGAGCTGTTTTTT	CASTQGQVWPGELFF
.	TRBV7-2	TRBJ1-3	.	TGTGCCAGCAGCTCACATTCCTCCCTCCGGGGGGGAGGAAACACCATATATTTT	CASSSHSSLRGGGNTIYF
.	TRBV2	TRBJ1-5	.	TGTGCCAGCAGTGTGCAGGGGTACGTCCAGCCCCAGCATTTT	CASSVQGYVQPQHF
once	TRBV12-3/TRBV12-4	TRBJ1-1	.	TGTGCCAGCAGTTTCAGCAGGGTTGGAGCTTTCTTT	CASSFSRVGAFF
.	TRBV5-1	TRBJ2-5	TRBD2	TGCGCCAGCAGCCTGTCAACAAACCTGGGACTAGCGGAGACCCAGTACTTC	CASSLSTNLGLAETQYF
.	TRBV2	TRBJ2-7	.	TGTGCCAGCAGTGAGGGGCCCGAGCAGTACTTC	CASSEGPEQYF
.	TRBV28	TRBJ1-6	.	TGTGCCAGCAGTTTTCGGGGGGGGAACTCACCCCTCCACTTT	CASSFRGGNSPLHF
.	TRBV27	TRBJ1-1	.	TGTGCCAGCATCAAACAGGGCATGAACACTGAAGCTTTCTTT	CASIKQGMNTEAFF
.	TRBV18	TRBJ2-1	.	TGTGCCAGCTCACCATTGGTAGCGGCTTACAATGAGCAGTTCTTC	CASSPLVAAYNEQFF
.	TRBV27	TRBJ1-5	.	TGTGCCAGCAGTTTTCCGAGGGGGGGGGCAAGGAATCAGCCCCAGCATTTT	CASSFPRGGARNQPQHF
.	TRBV5-1	TRBJ2-3	TRBD2	TGCGCCAGCAGCTTGTCTAGCGGGCCAGATACGCAGTATTTT	CASSLSSGPDTQYF
.	TRBV11-2	TRBJ1-1	.	TGTGCCTGGGGGGAAAACACTGAAGCTTTCTTT	CAWGENTEAFF
.	TRBV19	TRBJ1-3	.	TGTGCCAGTAGTACTAACTCTGGAAACACCATATATTTT	CASSTNSGNTIYF
.	TRBV27	TRBJ1-4	.	TGTGCCAGCGGGTACACATCAGCGAGAGGTAATGAAAAACTGTTTTTT	CASGYTSARGNEKLFF
.	TRBV6-5	TRBJ1-5	TRBD1	TGTGCCAGCAGTTACGACAGGGTGGTTCAGCCCCAGCATTTT	CASSYDRVVQPQHF
.	TRBV19	TRBJ1-1	.	TGTGCCAGTAGACGGGGGGCGCAGGCCTCTGAAGCTTTCTTT	CASRRGAQASEAFF
few	TRBV5-4	TRBJ1-4	.	TGTGCCAGCAAATCAGGGCCTAATGAAAAACTGTTTTTT	CASKSGPNEKLFF
once	TRBV7-9	TRBJ2-5	TRBD2	TGTGCCAGCAGCTCCACTAGCGCCCTGAAGGAAGAGACCCAGTACTTC	CASSSTSALKEETQYF
once	TRBV7-9	TRBJ1-5	TRBD1	TGTGCCAGCAGCCCCGACAGGGGCGATCAGCCCCAGCATTTT	CASSPDRGDQPQHF
once	TRBV30	TRBJ1-6	TRBD1	TGTGCCTGGAATCCAGGGGGTTCGGGTTCACCCCTCCACTTT	CAWNPGGSGSPLHF
.	TRBV7-9	TRBJ1-4	.	TGTGCCGGAAGAGGCCTAAATGAAAAACTGTTTTTT	CAGRGLNEKLFF
.	TRBV30	TRBJ1-6	TRBD1	TGTGCCTGGAGTGTACCTACAGGGGGCTATTCACCCCTCCACTTT	CAWSVPTGGYSPLHF
.	TRBV30	TRBJ1-5	TRBD1	TGTGCCTGGCAGGGACAGGGGGCTGGGCAGCCCCAGCATTTT	CAWQGQGAGQPQHF
.	TRBV28	TRBJ2-1	TRBD2	TGTGCCAGCAGCTCCGGGACTAGCGGAGGTCTCTCCTACAATGAGCAGTTCTTC	CASSSGTSGGLSYNEQFF
.	TRBV7-2	TRBJ1-6	.	TGTGCCAGCAGCCGCCGGACAAATTCACCCCTCCACTTT	CASSRRTNSPLHF
.	TRBV2	TRBJ2-3	.	TGTGCCAGCAGTACGGTAGCGAGCGGGTCGACAGATACGCAGTATTTT	CASSTVASGSTDTQYF
.	TRBV5-1	TRBJ2-1	TRBD1	TGCGCCAGCAGCTTTCGGGGACAGGGGACCACCAATGAGCAGTTCTTC	CASSFRGQGTTNEQFF
once	TRBV7-8	TRBJ2-7	TRBD1	TGTGCCAGCAGCTTAAGTGCCAGACAGGGGGCTTCGGACGAGCAGTACTTC	CASSLSARQGASDEQYF
.	TRBV18	TRBJ2-5	.	TGTGCCAGCTCACCAACAGGCGTACAAGAGACCCAGTACTTC	CASSPTGVQETQYF